The T cell receptor (beta chain) under discussion was sequenced for a study of T cell responses to AZD1222 COVID-19 vaccine. This clone was picked up one time. Libraries were prepared by immunoSEQ multiplex PCR; TCRdb keeps only in-frame clonotypes and omits some of them. The profile shows roughly 46,000 clones, 88% of them singletons. The clonotype was recovered from an adult who received the AZD1222 COVID-19 vaccine. The sequencing here drew on peripheral blood, taken 28 days after the second AZD1222 dose.

The CDR3 DNA follows: TGTGCCAGCGGCCAGGGGAGAAGGGCTGAAGCTTTCTTT. Translated: CASGQGRRAEAFF. V usage is TRBV5-8 and J usage is TRBJ1-1; D perhaps matches TRBD1 (6 bases). The CDR3 length is 13 residues. Trimming pared 7 bases from V and 6 bases from J, leaving 16 bases between. Germline-derived CDR1 and CDR2 are SGHTS and YDEGEE.